The present TCR beta chain was sequenced within a study of T cell repertoires in ileal Crohn's disease. Background on the study: Median disease duration was about 8.2 years; 35% to 45% smoked at surgery. Postoperative therapy was given to about half: roughly 11 thiopurines, around 17 anti-TNF agents.

General observations from the study: High-frequency clones were more common in sorted CD8 than CD4 cells.

Libraries were prepared by immunoSEQ multiplex PCR; TCRdb keeps only in-frame clonotypes and omits some of them. Among 6,000 to 8,500 clones, about four fifths were seen once, and the ten largest hold 4.5% to 6%. Eligibility required adulthood, ileal or ileocolonic Crohn's disease and indicated ileocolonic resection. This clone was counted once. Its antigen is as yet unknown. CDR3 length: 15 amino acids. The germline gives CDR1 MGHDK, CDR2 SYGVNS. Germline trimming cut 3 bases from V and 2 bases from J; bases unmatched to any gene: 1. The TCR was taken from an adult with Crohn's disease. The rearrangement links TRBV25-1 to TRBJ1-5; 10 bases are a match to TRBD1. The sample consisted of ileal tissue. The CDR3 coding sequence is TGTGCCAGCAGTGAGGGGACAGGGGGCAATCAGCCCCAGCATTTT. As protein: CASSEGTGGNQPQHF.